This T cell receptor (beta chain) came from a study of shared clonotypes between healthy human individuals. Study-wide points: Larger richness was generally estimated for naive than memory subsets. Relative to their counterparts shared across all four donors, non-shared clonotypes exhibited diminished generation probabilities.

Germline CDR1 is SGDLS and CDR2 is YYNGEE. V shed 0 bases and J 4 bases; nucleotides not matched to a gene: 5. The CDR3 is 16 residues long. Comment on this clone: Its specificity is unknown.

The authors' processing: Because ImmunoSEQ provided only junction sequences with no quality scores, the filtering differed. Measured with immunoSEQ multiplex PCR; TCRdb has only the in-frame clones, and not every one. Clone size and the V and J calls come from that table; the DNA yielded D and trimming. The sample yields some 1,100,000 clones, 75% to 80% seen once. Donors were healthy HIV-negative adults without recently reported acute infections or vaccinations. The sequence was obtained from a man between 18 and 29 years old in good health. Some clones in this sample may be carry-over from other donors' samples. This chain links TRBV9 with TRBJ2-7; 12 positions match TRBD2. Sequencing input: memory CD4+ T cells from PBMCs. Subset in this sample: CD45RA-negative fraction. CDR3 protein: CASSVGLAGEYYEQYF. In DNA, the CDR3 is TGTGCCAGCAGCGTAGGACTAGCGGGAGAATATTACGAGCAGTACTTC.